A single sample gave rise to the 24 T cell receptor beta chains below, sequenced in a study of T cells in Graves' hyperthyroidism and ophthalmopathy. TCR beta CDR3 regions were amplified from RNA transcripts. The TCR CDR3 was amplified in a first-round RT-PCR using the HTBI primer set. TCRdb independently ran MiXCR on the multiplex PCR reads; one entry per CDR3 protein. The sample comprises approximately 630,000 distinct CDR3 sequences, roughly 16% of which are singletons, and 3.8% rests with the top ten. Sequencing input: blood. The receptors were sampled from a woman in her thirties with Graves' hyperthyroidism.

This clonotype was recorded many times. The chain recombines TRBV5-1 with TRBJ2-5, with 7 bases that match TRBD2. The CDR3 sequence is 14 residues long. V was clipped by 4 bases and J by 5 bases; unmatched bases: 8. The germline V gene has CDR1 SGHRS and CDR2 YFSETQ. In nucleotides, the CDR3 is TGCGCCAGCAGCCGGAGCGGGAACGGCGAGACCCAGTACTTC. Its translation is CASSRSGNGETQYF.

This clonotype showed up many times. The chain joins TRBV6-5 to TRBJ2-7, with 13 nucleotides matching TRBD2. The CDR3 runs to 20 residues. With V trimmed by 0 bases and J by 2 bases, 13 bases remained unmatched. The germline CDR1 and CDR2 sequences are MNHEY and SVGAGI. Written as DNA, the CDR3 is TGTGCCAGCAGTTACTCCGACCCAGCATGGGGACTAGCGGGGACCTACGAGCAGTACTTC. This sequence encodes CASSYSDPAWGLAGTYEQYF.

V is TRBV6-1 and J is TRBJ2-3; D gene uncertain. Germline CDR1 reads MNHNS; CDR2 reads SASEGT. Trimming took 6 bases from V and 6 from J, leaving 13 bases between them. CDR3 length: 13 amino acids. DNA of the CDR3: TGTGCCAGCAGGGGGTTCATGCTGGATACGCAGTATTTT. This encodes CASRGFMLDTQYF.

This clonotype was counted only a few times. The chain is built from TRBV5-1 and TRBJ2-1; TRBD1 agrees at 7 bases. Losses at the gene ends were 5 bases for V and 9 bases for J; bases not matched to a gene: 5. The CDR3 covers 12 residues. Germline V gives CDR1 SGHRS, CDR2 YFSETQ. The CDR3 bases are TGCGCCAGCAGAGAAAACAGGGGTGAGCAGTTCTTC. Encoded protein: CASRENRGEQFF.

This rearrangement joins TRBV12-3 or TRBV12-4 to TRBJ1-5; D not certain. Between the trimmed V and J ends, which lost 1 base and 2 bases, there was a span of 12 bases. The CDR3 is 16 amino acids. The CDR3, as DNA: TGTGCCAGCAGTTTAGAAGTGGGGTTAGGCAATCAGCCCCAGCATTTT. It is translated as CASSLEVGLGNQPQHF.

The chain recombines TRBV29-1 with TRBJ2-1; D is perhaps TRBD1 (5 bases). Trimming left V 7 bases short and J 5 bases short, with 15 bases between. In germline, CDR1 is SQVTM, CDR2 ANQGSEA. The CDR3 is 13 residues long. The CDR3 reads CSGATDTDNEQFF. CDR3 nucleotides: TGCAGCGGGGCGACAGATACGGACAATGAGCAGTTCTTC.

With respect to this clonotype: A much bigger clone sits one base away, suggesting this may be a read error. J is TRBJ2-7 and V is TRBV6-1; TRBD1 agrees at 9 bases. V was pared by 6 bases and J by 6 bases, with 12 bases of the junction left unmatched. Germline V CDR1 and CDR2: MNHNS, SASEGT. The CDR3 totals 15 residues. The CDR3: CASSRPGTGFGEQYF. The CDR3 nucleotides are TGTGCCAGCAGCCGTCCCGGGACAGGGTTCGGCGAGCAGTACTTC.

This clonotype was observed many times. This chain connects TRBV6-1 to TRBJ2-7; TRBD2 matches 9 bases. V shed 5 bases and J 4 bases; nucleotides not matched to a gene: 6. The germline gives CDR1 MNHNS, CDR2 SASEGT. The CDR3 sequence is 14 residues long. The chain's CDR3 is CASSRLAENYEQYF. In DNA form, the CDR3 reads TGTGCCAGCAGTAGACTAGCGGAAAATTACGAGCAGTACTTC.

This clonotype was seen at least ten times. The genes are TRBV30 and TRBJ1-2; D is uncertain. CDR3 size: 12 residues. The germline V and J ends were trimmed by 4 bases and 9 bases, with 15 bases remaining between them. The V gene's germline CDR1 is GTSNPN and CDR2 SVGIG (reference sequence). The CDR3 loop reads CAWNNGLSSYTF. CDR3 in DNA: TGTGCCTGGAACAATGGACTATCCAGCTACACCTTC.

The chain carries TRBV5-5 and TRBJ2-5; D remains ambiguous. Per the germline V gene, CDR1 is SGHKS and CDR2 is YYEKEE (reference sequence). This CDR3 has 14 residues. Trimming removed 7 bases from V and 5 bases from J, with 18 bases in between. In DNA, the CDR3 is TGTGCCAGCCAACCTTCAACCGGGTTGGAGACCCAGTACTTC. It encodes CASQPSTGLETQYF.

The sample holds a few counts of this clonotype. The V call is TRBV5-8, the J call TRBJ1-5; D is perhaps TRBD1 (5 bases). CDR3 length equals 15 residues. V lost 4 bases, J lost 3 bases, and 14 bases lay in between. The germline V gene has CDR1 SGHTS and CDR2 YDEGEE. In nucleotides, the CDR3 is TGTGCCAGCAGCATTCGGGGGGTTGCCAATCAGCCCCAGCATTTT. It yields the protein CASSIRGVANQPQHF.

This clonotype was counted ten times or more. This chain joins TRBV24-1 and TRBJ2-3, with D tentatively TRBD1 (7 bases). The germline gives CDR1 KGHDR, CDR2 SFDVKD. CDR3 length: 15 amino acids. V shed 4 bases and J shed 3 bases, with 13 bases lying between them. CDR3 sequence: CATSDGGQPTDTQYF. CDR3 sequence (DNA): TGTGCCACCAGTGACGGGGGACAGCCTACAGATACGCAGTATTTT.

CDR3 sequence: CSARSIDSNQPQHF. The DNA of the CDR3 is TGCAGTGCTAGATCGATAGATAGCAATCAGCCCCAGCATTTT. The chain employs TRBV20-1 and TRBJ1-5, with D uncertain. Germline-derived CDR1 and CDR2 are DFQATT and SNEGSKA (reference sequence). The V and J ends lost 2 bases and 0 bases respectively, with 8 bases between them. The CDR3 has 14 amino acids.

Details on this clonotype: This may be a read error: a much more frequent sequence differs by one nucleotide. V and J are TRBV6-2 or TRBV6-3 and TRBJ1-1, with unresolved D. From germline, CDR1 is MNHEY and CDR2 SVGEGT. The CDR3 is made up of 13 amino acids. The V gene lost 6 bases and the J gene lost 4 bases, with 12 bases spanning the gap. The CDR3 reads CASRITVSTEAFF. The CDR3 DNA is TGTGCCAGCAGGATAACAGTGAGCACTGAAGCTTTCTTT.

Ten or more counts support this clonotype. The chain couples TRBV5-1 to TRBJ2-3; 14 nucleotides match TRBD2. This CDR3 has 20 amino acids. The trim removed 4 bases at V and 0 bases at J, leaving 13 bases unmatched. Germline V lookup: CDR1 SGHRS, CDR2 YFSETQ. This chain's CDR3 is CASSLRPTSGRDASTDTQYF. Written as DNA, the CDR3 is TGCGCCAGCAGCCTACGGCCGACTAGCGGGAGGGACGCTAGCACAGATACGCAGTATTTT.

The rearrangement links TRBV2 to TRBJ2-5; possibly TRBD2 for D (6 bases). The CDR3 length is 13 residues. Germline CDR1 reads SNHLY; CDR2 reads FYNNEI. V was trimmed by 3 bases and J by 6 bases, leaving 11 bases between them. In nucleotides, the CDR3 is TGTGCCAGCAGTGAGGGACTTCGGAAGACCCAGTACTTC. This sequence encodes CASSEGLRKTQYF.

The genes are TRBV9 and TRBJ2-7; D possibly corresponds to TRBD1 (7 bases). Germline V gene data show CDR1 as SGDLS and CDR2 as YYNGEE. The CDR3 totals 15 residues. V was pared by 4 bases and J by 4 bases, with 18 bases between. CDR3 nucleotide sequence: TGTGCCAGCAGCACTAGCAGGGGGTCCTCTTACGAGCAGTACTTC. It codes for CASSTSRGSSYEQYF. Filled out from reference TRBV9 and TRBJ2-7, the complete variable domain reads DSGVTQTPKHLITATGQRVTLRCSPRSGDLSVYWYQQSLDQGLQFLIQYYNGEERAKGNILERFSAQQFPDLHSELNLSSLELGDSALYFCASSTSRGSSYEQYFGPGTRLTVT.

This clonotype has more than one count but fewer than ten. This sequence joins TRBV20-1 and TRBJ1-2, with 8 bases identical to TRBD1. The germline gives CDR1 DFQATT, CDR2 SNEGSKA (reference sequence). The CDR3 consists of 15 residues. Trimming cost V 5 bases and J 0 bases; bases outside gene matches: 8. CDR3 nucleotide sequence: TGCAGTGCTCTTGGGACAGGCAGACCTAACTATGGCTACACCTTC. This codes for CSALGTGRPNYGYTF.

CDR3 sequence reads: CASSDYGTEAFF. The DNA of the CDR3 is TGCGCCAGCAGCGACTACGGTACTGAAGCTTTCTTT. The chain uses TRBV4-1 and TRBJ1-1, with unresolved D. CDR1 and CDR2 (germline): MGHRA, YSYEKL. Deletions cut 5 bases from V and 5 bases from J, with 9 bases between. The CDR3 runs 12 residues.

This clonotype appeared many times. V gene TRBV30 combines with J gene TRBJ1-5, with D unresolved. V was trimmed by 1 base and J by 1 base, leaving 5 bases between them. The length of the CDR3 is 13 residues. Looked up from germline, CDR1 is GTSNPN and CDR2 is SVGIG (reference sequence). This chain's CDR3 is CAWSDSSNQPQHF. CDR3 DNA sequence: TGTGCCTGGAGTGACAGCAGCAATCAGCCCCAGCATTTT.

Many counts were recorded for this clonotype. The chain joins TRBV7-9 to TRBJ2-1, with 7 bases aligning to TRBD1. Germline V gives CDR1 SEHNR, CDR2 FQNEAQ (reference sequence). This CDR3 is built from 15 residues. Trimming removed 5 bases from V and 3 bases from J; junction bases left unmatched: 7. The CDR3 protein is CASSRPGQSYNEQFF. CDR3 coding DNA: TGTGCCAGCAGCCGGCCGGGACAGAGCTACAATGAGCAGTTCTTC.

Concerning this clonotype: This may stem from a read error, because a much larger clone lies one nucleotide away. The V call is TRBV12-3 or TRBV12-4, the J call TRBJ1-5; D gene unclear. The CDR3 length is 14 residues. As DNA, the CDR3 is TGTGTCAGCAGTTTAAGGCAAGTCAATCAGCCCCAGCATTTT. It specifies CVSSLRQVNQPQHF.

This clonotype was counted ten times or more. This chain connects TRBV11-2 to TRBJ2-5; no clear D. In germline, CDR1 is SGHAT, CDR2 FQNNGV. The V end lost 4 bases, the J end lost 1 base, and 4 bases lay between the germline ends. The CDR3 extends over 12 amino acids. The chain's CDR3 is CASSWVQETQYF. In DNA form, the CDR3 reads TGTGCCAGCAGCTGGGTCCAAGAGACCCAGTACTTC. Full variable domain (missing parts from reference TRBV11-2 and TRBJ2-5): EAGVAQSPRYKIIEKRQSVAFWCNPISGHATLYWYQQILGQGPKLLIQFQNNGVVDDSQLPKDRFSAERLKGVDSTLKIQPAKLEDSAVYLCASSWVQETQYFGPGTRLLVL.

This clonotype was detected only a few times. In nucleotides, the CDR3 is TGCGCCAGCAGCCAATCTTTAGGGTCCTACGAGCAGTACTTC. This codes for CASSQSLGSYEQYF. The V gene is TRBV4-3, the J gene TRBJ2-7; no firm D call. CDR3 size: 14 residues. Between the trimmed V and J ends, which lost 2 bases and 1 base, there was a span of 9 bases. The V gene's germline CDR1 is LGHNA and CDR2 YSLEER.